The following is a TCR beta chain sequence with its context. This clone was found a few times. Its antigen target is currently unknown. No much larger clone is present one base from it, and per-base qualities are unavailable. Inclusive of the bounding cysteine and phenylalanine, the CDR3 is 16 residues long. Only the CDR3 portion is preserved as DNA: 48 bases, with reading frame beginning at the first base. V ends up 2 bases short and J 4 bases short, with an unmatched junction base count of 6. From the germline V gene, CDR1 is SGDLS and CDR2 is YYNGEE. The data are from a study of technical replicates of blood from several donors (TCRdb year 2017). Receptor amplification or capture employed the immunoSEQ multiplex PCR assay. The immuneACCESS repertoire file appears here via TCRdb, limited to in-frame rearrangements. These files lack a portion of the clones; in checked studies, under half of the deficit traces to unresolved V genes, and the cause of the others is not known. The sample records about 64,000 clones, 80% to 90% of which are singletons. The top ten clones comprise approximately 5% of the sample.

Sequencing was carried out using PBMCs. The receptor comes from a human donor in good health. Some clones in this sample may be carry-over from other donors' samples. The receptor chain draws on TRBV9 and TRBJ2-2; a stretch of 9 junction bases matches TRBD2. The sequence in DNA is TGTGCCAGCAGCGTTTCTAGCGGGGATACCACCGGGGAGCTGTTTTTT. Translated, this gives CASSVSSGDTTGELFF.